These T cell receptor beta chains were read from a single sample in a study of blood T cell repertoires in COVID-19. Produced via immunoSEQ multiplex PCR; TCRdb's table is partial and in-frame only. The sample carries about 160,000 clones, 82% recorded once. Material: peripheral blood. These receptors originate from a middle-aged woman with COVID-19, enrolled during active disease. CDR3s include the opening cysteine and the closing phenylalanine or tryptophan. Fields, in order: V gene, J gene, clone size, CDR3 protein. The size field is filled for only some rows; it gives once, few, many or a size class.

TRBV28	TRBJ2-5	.	CASSLSQGGAQETQYF
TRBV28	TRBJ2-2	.	CASRGLVGTGELFF
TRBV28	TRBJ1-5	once	CASSLTGGVQPQHF
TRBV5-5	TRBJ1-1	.	CASSLEGNTEAFF
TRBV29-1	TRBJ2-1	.	CSVGRLAGAGEQFF
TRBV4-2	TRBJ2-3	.	CASSRGTPPSTDTQYF
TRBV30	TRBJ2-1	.	CAWSIGASRNEQFF
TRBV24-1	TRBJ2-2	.	CATSPGVITGELFF
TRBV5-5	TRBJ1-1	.	CASRRTGDVMNTEAFF
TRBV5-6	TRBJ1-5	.	CASSSRGDGNQPQHF
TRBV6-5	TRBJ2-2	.	CASSYRPSGKAGELFF
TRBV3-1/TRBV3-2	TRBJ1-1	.	CASSQGAGTEAFF
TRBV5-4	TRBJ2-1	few	CASSLGGEQFF
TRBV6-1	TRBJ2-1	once	CASSEGADSYNEQFF
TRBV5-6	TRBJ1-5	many	CASSMGPKQPQHF
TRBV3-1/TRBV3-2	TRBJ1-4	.	CASSRSPGEKLFF
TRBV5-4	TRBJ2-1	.	CASSLGLAGAGEQFF
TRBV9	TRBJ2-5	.	CANSKGEGEGEETQYF
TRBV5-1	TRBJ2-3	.	CASSLGGASTDTQYF
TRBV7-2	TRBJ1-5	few	CASSNWANNQPQHF
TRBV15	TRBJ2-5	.	CATSRDYGGGETQYF
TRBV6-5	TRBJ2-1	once	CASSPLAGGYNEQFF
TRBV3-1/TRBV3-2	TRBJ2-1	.	CASSRLAGGPHEQFF
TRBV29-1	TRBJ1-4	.	CSVEGRPSEKLFF
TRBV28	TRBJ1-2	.	CASSLVSYGYTF
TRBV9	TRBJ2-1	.	CASSVNAGGPYYNEQFF
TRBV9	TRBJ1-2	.	CASRGDEDGYTF
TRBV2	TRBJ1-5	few	CASRDRFSNQPQHF
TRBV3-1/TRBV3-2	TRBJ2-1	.	CASSPLTSGRDNEQFF
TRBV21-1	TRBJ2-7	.	CASSPPWRGVNQQYF
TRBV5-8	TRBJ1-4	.	CASSNLEATNEKLFF
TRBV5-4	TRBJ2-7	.	CASSLEGLVVRQYF
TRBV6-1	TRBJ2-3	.	CASSEAPGGRPTDTQYF
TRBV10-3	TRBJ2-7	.	CAISEASGRLPQYF
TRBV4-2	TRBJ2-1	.	CASSQEVGGAGEQFF
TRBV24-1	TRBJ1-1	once	CATSDSSGTEAFF